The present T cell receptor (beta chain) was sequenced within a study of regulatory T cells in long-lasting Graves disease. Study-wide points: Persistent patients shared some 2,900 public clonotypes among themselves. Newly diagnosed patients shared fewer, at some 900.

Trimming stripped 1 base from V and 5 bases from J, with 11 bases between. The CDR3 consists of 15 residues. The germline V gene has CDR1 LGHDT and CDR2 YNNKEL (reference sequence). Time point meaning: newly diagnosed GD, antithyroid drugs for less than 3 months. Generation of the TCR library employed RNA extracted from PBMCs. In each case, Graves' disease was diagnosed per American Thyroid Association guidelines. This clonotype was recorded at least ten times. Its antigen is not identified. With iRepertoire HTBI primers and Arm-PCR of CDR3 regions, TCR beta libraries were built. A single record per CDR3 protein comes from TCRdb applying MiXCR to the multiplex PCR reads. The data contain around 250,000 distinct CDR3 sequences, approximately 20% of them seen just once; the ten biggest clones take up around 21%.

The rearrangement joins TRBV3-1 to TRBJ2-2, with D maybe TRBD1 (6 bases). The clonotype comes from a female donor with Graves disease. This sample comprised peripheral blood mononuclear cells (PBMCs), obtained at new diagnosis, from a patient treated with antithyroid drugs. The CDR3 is CASSQGITGTGELFF. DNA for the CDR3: TGTGCCAGCAGCCAAGGGATTACAGGGACCGGGGAGCTGTTTTTT. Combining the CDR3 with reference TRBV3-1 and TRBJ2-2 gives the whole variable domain DTAVSQTPKYLVTQMGNDKSIKCEQNLGHDTMYWYKQDSKKFLKIMFSYNNKELIINETVPNRFSPKSPDKAHLNLHINSLELGDSAVYFCASSQGITGTGELFFGEGSRLTVL.